This T cell receptor (beta chain) stems from a study of T cells in Graves' hyperthyroidism and ophthalmopathy. General study findings and limits: In the analysis, a 13 V-J model separated ophthalmopathy from stable hyperthyroidism. Researchers found most expanded thyroid clonotypes above 0.001 in blood as well.

The table lists this clonotype with many counts. Antigen specificity is unknown. The V end lost 4 bases, the J end lost 4 bases, and 14 bases lay between the germline ends. The length of the CDR3 is 14 residues. Regions amplified from RNA transcripts were the TCR beta CDR3 regions. The HTBI set primed first-round TCR CDR3 RT-PCR. In TCRdb, the multiplex PCR reads were re-called with MiXCR into one record per CDR3 protein. The table lists more than 500,000 distinct CDR3 sequences, 15% to 20% of them singletons. In making diagnoses, clinical symptoms, serum thyroxine and TRAb, thyroid ultrasound and orbital computed tomography were all used. PBMCs were derived from approximately 10 ml fresh peripheral blood.

The J gene is TRBJ2-7, the V gene TRBV12-3 or TRBV12-4; TRBD1 might be the D (5 bases). Input material: blood. The receptor's source is a woman between 25 and 40 years old with Graves' ophthalmopathy. The CDR3 is CASSWGQGKYEQYF. In DNA, the CDR3 is TGTGCCAGCAGTTGGGGTCAGGGTAAATACGAGCAGTACTTC.